This T cell receptor (beta chain) was recovered during a study of blood T cells in healthy people across ages. Study observations and caveats: Without sorted subsets, naive and antigen-experienced compartments could not be conclusively compared. Estimates based on one million T cells were treated as lower bounds.

Worth noting for this clonotype: Antigen: not known.

A J-beta primer mix and a sample-barcoded 5' primer were used in a second PCR of about 7 to 12 cycles. One entry per CDR3 protein results from TCRdb running MiXCR on the 5' RACE reads. This sample has about 580,000 distinct CDR3 sequences, with 40% to 50% found just once. V shed 4 bases and J 0 bases; nucleotides not matched to a gene: 21. This CDR3 is built from 21 residues. In germline, CDR1 is SGHAT, CDR2 FQDESV (reference sequence). Isolated PBMCs totaled at least 7 million in each sample. The chain uses TRBV11-1 and TRBJ2-1; TRBD1 matches at 7 bases. This clonotype was sampled from a man aged 80 or over in good health. Sequencing was performed on blood. Here the CDR3 DNA reads TGTGCCAGCAGCTCGAGCTTGATGCGGACAGGCATCCTCTTCTCCTACAATGAGCAGTTCTTC. Protein: CASSSSLMRTGILFSYNEQFF.